This T cell receptor beta chain was sequenced in a study of T cell therapy after organ transplantation. Study context: Expansion used a peptide pool of 30 HLA class I and II CMV epitopes.

About this clone itself: The antigen remains undetermined.

The time point was: 20-29 weeks after completion of therapy. This CDR3 region has 15 residues. V dropped 3 bases and J dropped 5; count of bases not matched to a gene: 3. Germline-derived CDR1 and CDR2 are LGHNA and YSLEER. TCRdb's copy holds only in-frame clones and misses some; the assay was immunoSEQ multiplex PCR. This sample has about 3,500 clones, with under 75% found just once. V usage is TRBV4-3 and J usage is TRBJ2-1; 11 bases are a match to TRBD2. The sample was CD8+ T cells from blood, taken after autologous CMV-specific T cell therapy. The TCR was taken from a human patient who had received a solid organ transplant and had CMV disease. Some T cells may be supplied by the graft donor. The CDR3 sequence is CASSQGTSGNNEQFF. CDR3 coding DNA: TGCGCCAGCAGCCAGGGGACTAGCGGAAACAATGAGCAGTTCTTC.